The 20 T cell receptor beta chains reported below all come from one sample, sequenced in a study of T and B cells in COVID-19 patients. Multiplex PCR with BIOMED2 TRB-A/B primer pools amplified TRB rearrangements. TCRdb called the multiplex PCR reads again in MiXCR, with one record for every CDR3 protein. Among approximately 15,000 distinct CDR3 sequences listed, more than 25% were seen once. Each TRB amplification used about 230-550 ng of genomic DNA from blood. Sequenced material: blood. All receptors come from a human donor who had recovered from COVID-19.

This clonotype was counted between two and nine times. The V gene is TRBV15, the J gene TRBJ1-2; 12 bases align to TRBD1. This CDR3 contains 15 residues. Trimming took 2 bases from V and 8 from J; bases not matched to a gene: 6. Germline-derived CDR1 and CDR2 are LNHNV and YYDKDF (reference sequence). The CDR3: CATSRPGQGASGYTF. CDR3 DNA sequence: TGTGCCACCAGCAGACCGGGACAGGGGGCGTCCGGCTACACCTTC.

This chain joins TRBV6-6 and TRBJ2-7; tentatively, D is TRBD1 (5 bases). V was pared by 5 bases and J by 0 bases, with 17 bases between. The germline CDR1 and CDR2 sequences are MNHNY and SVGAGI (reference sequence). This CDR3 contains 16 residues. The CDR3 is CASSNIGETASYEQYF. In DNA, the CDR3 is TGTGCCAGCAGTAATATTGGCGAGACAGCCTCCTACGAGCAGTACTTC.

This clonotype was detected many times. The gene calls are TRBV27 and TRBJ2-1; 10 bases line up with TRBD2. This CDR3 is 14 amino acids long. V gave up 6 bases and J gave up 7 bases; unmatched junction bases: 6. Per germline, CDR1 MNHEY and CDR2 SMNVEV (reference sequence). Here the CDR3 reads CASSLAGVRNEQFF. For the CDR3, the DNA is TGTGCCAGCAGCCTAGCGGGAGTTCGAAATGAGCAGTTCTTC.

To note about this clonotype: This clone may be a read error of a much larger clone one base away. The rearrangement links TRBV29-1 to TRBJ1-5; possibly TRBD1 for D (6 bases). V was pared by 5 bases and J by 3 bases, with 14 bases between. The CDR3 runs to 14 residues. Germline V gene data show CDR1 as SQVTM and CDR2 as ANQGSEA. The DNA for the CDR3 is TGCAGCGTTAAGACAAGGGGGGACAATCAGCCCCAGCATTTT. This sequence encodes CSVKTRGDNQPQHF.

In this sample, this clonotype is medium-sized. The chain carries TRBV19 and TRBJ2-5; D not resolved. Germline CDR1 reads LNHDA; CDR2 reads SQIVND (reference sequence). CDR3 length: 15 amino acids. V was clipped by 4 bases and J by 1 base, with 13 bases between them. The CDR3 coding sequence is TGTGCCAGTAGTAGCAGTACAGCCGTCCAAGAGACCCAGTACTTC. Residues: CASSSSTAVQETQYF. The variable domain in full, completed from reference TRBV19 and TRBJ2-5, reads DGGITQSPKYLFRKEGQNVTLSCEQNLNHDAMYWYRQDPGQGLRLIYYSQIVNDFQKGDIAEGYSVSREKKESFPLTVTSAQKNPTAFYLCASSSSTAVQETQYFGPGTRLLVL.

This clonotype is medium-sized. This chain joins TRBV27 and TRBJ2-1; the D call may be TRBD1 or TRBD2 (5 bases each). The V end was cut by 4 bases, the J end by 9 bases, with 7 bases between. The CDR3 spans 11 residues. Germline loops: CDR1 MNHEY, CDR2 SMNVEV (reference sequence). The CDR3, as DNA: TGTGCCAGCAGTTCCGGGGCTGAGCAGTTCTTC. This translates into CASSSGAEQFF.

This chain connects TRBV27 to TRBJ1-1; a possible D gene is TRBD1 (5 bases). Between the trimmed V and J ends, which lost 4 bases and 0 bases, there was a span of 9 bases. This CDR3 spans 14 amino acids. Germline V gene lookup returns CDR1 MNHEY and CDR2 SMNVEV (reference sequence). For the CDR3, the DNA is TGTGCCAGCAGTTCATCCAGGGTGAACACTGAAGCTTTCTTT. Encoded protein: CASSSSRVNTEAFF.

This chain connects TRBV18 to TRBJ1-6; 11 nucleotides align to TRBD1. CDR3 length: 15 amino acids. The germline gives CDR1 KGHSH, CDR2 LQKENI. After removal of 6 bases from V and 9 bases from J, the junction contained 7 bases not matched to a gene. The DNA for the CDR3 is TGTGCCAGCTCCCCTGGACAGGGGGCTGGTTCACCCCTCCACTTT. Residues: CASSPGQGAGSPLHF.

The chain recombines TRBV19 with TRBJ2-2; 9 bases fit TRBD1. This CDR3 has 13 amino acids. Germline CDR1 is LNHDA and CDR2 is SQIVND (reference sequence). V was pared by 6 bases and J by 6 bases, with 2 bases of the junction left unmatched. Here the CDR3 reads CASRGTGSGELFF. The CDR3 nucleotides are TGTGCCAGTAGAGGGACAGGGTCCGGGGAGCTGTTTTTT.

Concerning this clonotype itself: This could be a read error, since a much larger clone is one nucleotide away. The chain links TRBV30 to TRBJ2-5; 11 bases line up with TRBD2. This CDR3 is built from 15 residues. Germline CDR1 and CDR2: GTSNPN and SVGIG (reference sequence). CDR3 nucleotides: TGTGCCCGGAGTGCCCCGGGACTAGCGGTTGAGACCCAGTACTTC. Its translation: CARSAPGLAVETQYF. Based on the CDR3 plus reference TRBV30 and TRBJ2-5, the full variable domain is SQTIHQWPATLVQPVGSPLSLECTVEGTSNPNLYWYRQAAGRGLQLLFYSVGIGQISSEVPQNLSASRPQDRQFILSSKKLLLSDSGFYLCARSAPGLAVETQYFGPGTRLLVL.

This clonotype has just a few counts. The rearrangement joins TRBV19 to TRBJ1-2, with no clear D. Per the germline V gene, CDR1 is LNHDA and CDR2 is SQIVND (reference sequence). This CDR3 is 15 amino acids long. V was shortened by 5 bases and J by 5 bases, with 18 bases between the two germline ends. Written as DNA, the CDR3 is TGTGCCAGTAGTCCCGAAGCAAATCCCACATATGGCTACACCTTC. This codes for CASSPEANPTYGYTF.

This clonotype was detected a few times. The chain employs TRBV6-1 and TRBJ2-5, with D tentatively TRBD2 (6 bases). V lost 6 bases and J lost 5, with 13 bases in between. From germline, CDR1 is MNHNS and CDR2 SASEGT. The CDR3 contains 13 residues. The CDR3 reads CASSARLVETQYF. The CDR3 nucleotides read TGTGCCAGCAGCGCCAGACTAGTTGAGACCCAGTACTTC.

The V and J genes are TRBV7-2 and TRBJ1-1; no clear D gene. CDR1 SGHTA and CDR2 FQGNSA come from the germline V gene. The V end was cut by 0 bases, the J end by 3 bases, with 8 bases between. CDR3 length: 14 amino acids. In DNA form, the CDR3 reads TGTGCCAGCAGCTTAGCGGGTCGGGACACTGAAGCTTTCTTT. Amino acids: CASSLAGRDTEAFF.

The genes are TRBV19 and TRBJ2-1; 9 nucleotides align to TRBD2. There are 15 residues in the CDR3. The V gene end was trimmed by 6 bases and the J gene end by 6 bases; junction bases not matched to a gene: 9. CDR1 and CDR2 (germline): LNHDA, SQIVND (reference sequence). The CDR3: CASSWGASGINEQFF. The CDR3 DNA sequence: TGTGCCAGTAGCTGGGGGGCTAGCGGGATCAATGAGCAGTTCTTC. The full variable domain, its missing parts supplied by reference TRBV19 and TRBJ2-1, is DGGITQSPKYLFRKEGQNVTLSCEQNLNHDAMYWYRQDPGQGLRLIYYSQIVNDFQKGDIAEGYSVSREKKESFPLTVTSAQKNPTAFYLCASSWGASGINEQFFGPGTRLTVL.

The chain links TRBV11-2 to TRBJ2-5; 8 nucleotides align to TRBD2. After removal of 10 bases from V and 4 bases from J, the junction contained 5 bases not matched to a gene. The CDR3 consists of 12 residues. Per germline, CDR1 SGHAT and CDR2 FQNNGV. The CDR3 nucleotides read TGTGCCACTTCGGGGGGGGGAGAGACCCAGTACTTC. Its translation: CATSGGGETQYF.

By share, this clonotype counts as medium-sized. The V and J genes are TRBV6-1 and TRBJ2-2; no firm D call. The length of the CDR3 is 13 residues. Germline CDR1 and CDR2: MNHNS and SASEGT. V shed 7 bases and J shed 5 bases, with 11 bases lying between them. CDR3 bases: TGTGCCAGCAACCCAGTGGGAACCGGGGAGCTGTTTTTT. It specifies CASNPVGTGELFF.

In its sample, this clonotype was seen many times. The CDR3 loop reads CASSLAGVTGELFF. The CDR3 coding sequence is TGTGCCAGCAGCTTGGCGGGGGTCACCGGGGAGCTGTTTTTT. The chain recombines TRBV5-4 with TRBJ2-2; TRBD2 might be the D (6 bases). Trimming shortened V by 0 bases and J by 4 bases, and 7 bases separated the two germline ends. Germline loops: CDR1 SGHNT, CDR2 YYREEE (reference sequence). CDR3 length: 14 amino acids.

This clonotype has just a few counts. This chain uses TRBV27 with TRBJ1-1, with TRBD1 as a possible D gene (5 bases). Trimming shortened V by 6 bases and J by 0 bases, and 11 bases separated the two germline ends. This CDR3 contains 14 residues. Germline values: CDR1 MNHEY, CDR2 SMNVEV (reference sequence). The CDR3, as DNA: TGTGCCAGCAGGGGGGGATACATGAACACTGAAGCTTTCTTT. Its protein is CASRGGYMNTEAFF.

The rearrangement links TRBV19 to TRBJ2-1, with 10 bases identical to TRBD2. The CDR3 totals 13 residues. The trim removed 7 bases at V and 15 bases at J, leaving 12 bases unmatched. CDR1 and CDR2 from the germline V gene are LNHDA and SQIVND (reference sequence). In nucleotides, the CDR3 is TGTGCCAGTACCGCGGCTAGCGGGAGTCGTTGGTTCTTC. This translates into CASTAASGSRWFF.

The sample holds a few counts of this clonotype. The chain uses TRBV29-1 and TRBJ1-1, with D possibly matching TRBD1 (5 bases). V lost 3 bases, J lost 4 bases, and 9 bases lay in between. The CDR3 contains 12 residues. Germline values: CDR1 SQVTM, CDR2 ANQGSEA. CDR3 region: CSVDRAGTEAFF. The CDR3 region has the DNA TGCAGCGTTGACAGGGCCGGCACTGAAGCTTTCTTT.